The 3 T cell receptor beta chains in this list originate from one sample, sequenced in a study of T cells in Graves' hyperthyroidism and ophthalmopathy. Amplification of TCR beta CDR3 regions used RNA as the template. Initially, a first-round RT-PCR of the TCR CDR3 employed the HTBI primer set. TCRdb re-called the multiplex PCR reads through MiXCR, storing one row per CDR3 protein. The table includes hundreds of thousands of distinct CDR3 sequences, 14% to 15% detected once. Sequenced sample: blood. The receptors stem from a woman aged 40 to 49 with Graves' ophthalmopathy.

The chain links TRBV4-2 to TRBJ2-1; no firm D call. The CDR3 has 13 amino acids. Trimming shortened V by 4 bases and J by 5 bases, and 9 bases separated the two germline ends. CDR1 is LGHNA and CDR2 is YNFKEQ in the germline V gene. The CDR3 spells CASSRDLHNEQFF. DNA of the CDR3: TGTGCCAGCAGCCGAGACTTGCACAATGAGCAGTTCTTC.

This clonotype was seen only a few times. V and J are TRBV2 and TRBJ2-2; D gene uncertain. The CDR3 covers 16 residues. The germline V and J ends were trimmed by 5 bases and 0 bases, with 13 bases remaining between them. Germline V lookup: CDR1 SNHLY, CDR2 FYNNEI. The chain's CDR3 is CASSRWAATNTGELFF. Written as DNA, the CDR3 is TGTGCCAGCAGTAGATGGGCCGCGACGAACACCGGGGAGCTGTTTTTT.

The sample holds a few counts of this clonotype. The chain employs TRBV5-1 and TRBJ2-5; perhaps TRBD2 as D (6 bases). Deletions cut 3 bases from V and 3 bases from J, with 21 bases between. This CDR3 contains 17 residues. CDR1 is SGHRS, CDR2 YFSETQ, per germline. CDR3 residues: CASSSVIGSRDKETQYF. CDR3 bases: TGCGCCAGCAGCTCTGTGATCGGGTCGCGGGATAAAGAGACCCAGTACTTC.